This T cell receptor (beta chain) was recovered during a study of cytomegalovirus exposure and HLA in healthy donors. On this clone itself: The antigen is not known.

The CDR3 has 14 residues. Trimming took off 0 bases at V and 4 bases at J, with 11 bases between the two ends. CDR1 is SGDLS, CDR2 YYNGEE, per germline. Use of 60 Vbeta and 13 Jbeta primers characterized the PCR. Profiling relied on immunoSEQ multiplex PCR, and the TCRdb table lists in-frame clones only, not all of them. The table includes about 190,000 clones, more than 70% detected once. Overall study findings and caveats: Some highly shared sequence variants likely arose as a pipeline artifact. Rarity characterized most TCR sequences, yet some public TCRs appeared in many donors.

The sequenced sample was PBMCs. The source is a man aged 40-50 years in good health and CMV-seropositive. The V call is TRBV9, the J call TRBJ2-7, with D maybe TRBD1 (5 bases). CDR3 residues: CASSVGRVGYEQYF. CDR3 bases: TGTGCCAGCAGCGTAGGCAGGGTCGGGTACGAGCAGTACTTC.